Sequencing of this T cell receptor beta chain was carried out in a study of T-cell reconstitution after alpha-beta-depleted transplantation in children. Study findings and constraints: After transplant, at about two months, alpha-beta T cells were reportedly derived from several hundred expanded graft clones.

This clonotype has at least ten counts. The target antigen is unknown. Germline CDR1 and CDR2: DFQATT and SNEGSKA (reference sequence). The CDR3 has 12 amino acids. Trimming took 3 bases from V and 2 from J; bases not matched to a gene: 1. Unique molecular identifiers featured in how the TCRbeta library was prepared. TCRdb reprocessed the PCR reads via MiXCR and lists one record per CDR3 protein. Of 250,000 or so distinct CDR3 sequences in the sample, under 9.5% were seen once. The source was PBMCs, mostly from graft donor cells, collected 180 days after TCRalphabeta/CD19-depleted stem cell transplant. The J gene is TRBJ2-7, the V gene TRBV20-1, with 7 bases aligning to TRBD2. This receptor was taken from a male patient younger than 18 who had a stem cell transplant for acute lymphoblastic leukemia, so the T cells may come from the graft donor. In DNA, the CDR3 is TGCAGTGCTAGCGGGAGGCCCTACGAGCAGTACTTC. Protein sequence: CSASGRPYEQYF.